Below are 27 T cell receptor beta chains sequenced from a single sample in a study of T cells in Graves' hyperthyroidism and ophthalmopathy. RNA transcripts gave rise to amplified TCR beta CDR3 regions. In the first-round RT-PCR of the TCR CDR3, the HTBI primer set was used. TCRdb re-called the multiplex PCR reads through MiXCR, storing one row per CDR3 protein. The sample contains a few hundred thousand distinct CDR3 sequences, roughly 22% of which appear only once. Sequenced: blood. These receptors all come from a man aged 25 to 40 with Graves' ophthalmopathy.

This clonotype was seen many times. The chain uses TRBV12-3 or TRBV12-4 and TRBJ2-4; 9 bases are a match to TRBD1. The length of the CDR3 is 18 residues. With 3 bases clipped from V and 0 bases from J, the junction kept 9 bases outside the gene matches. The CDR3 spells CASSFDDRGIEAKNIQYF. DNA for the CDR3: TGTGCCAGCAGTTTCGACGACAGGGGGATCGAAGCCAAAAACATTCAGTACTTC.

The J gene is TRBJ1-2, the V gene TRBV2; D unresolved. The CDR3 runs to 15 residues. The germline V gene has CDR1 SNHLY and CDR2 FYNNEI. The ends were cut back, 6 bases at V and 0 bases at J, with 14 bases in the middle. This CDR3 is CASRASGDANYGYTF. The CDR3 region has the DNA TGTGCCAGCAGGGCATCGGGCGATGCTAACTATGGCTACACCTTC.

V usage is TRBV28 and J usage is TRBJ1-5, with TRBD1 identical over 9 bases. The V and J ends lost 6 bases and 5 bases, in that order; junction bases with no gene match: 11. The CDR3 has 16 amino acids. The V gene's germline CDR1 is MDHEN and CDR2 SYDVKM. CDR3 sequence reads: CASSHPTGGNYQPQHF. The CDR3 DNA is TGTGCCAGCAGCCACCCGACAGGGGGAAACTATCAGCCCCAGCATTTT.

This rearrangement joins TRBV7-8 to TRBJ2-7; no definite D call. V was cut by 5 bases and J by 0 bases, with 17 bases left in between. The CDR3 totals 16 residues. CDR1 SGHVS and CDR2 FQNEAQ come from the germline V gene. CDR3 sequence: CASSPVRMADSYEQYF. CDR3 nucleotides: TGTGCCAGCAGCCCGGTTAGAATGGCAGACTCCTACGAGCAGTACTTC. Together with reference TRBV7-8 and TRBJ2-7, the CDR3 gives the full variable domain: GAGVSQSPRYKVAKRGQDVALRCDPISGHVSLFWYQQALGQGPEFLTYFQNEAQLDKSGLPSDRFFAERPEGSVSTLKIQRTQQEDSAVYLCASSPVRMADSYEQYFGPGTRLTVT.

The table lists this clonotype with a few counts. The chain carries TRBV7-8 and TRBJ2-7, with TRBD2 matching over 12 bases. Trimming removed 4 bases from V and 0 bases from J; junction bases left unmatched: 10. The CDR3 loop spans 18 amino acids. Germline CDR1 and CDR2: SGHVS and FQNEAQ. CDR3 nucleotide sequence: TGTGCCAGCAGCTCTGGGACTAGCGGGCTGTCCTCCTCCTACGAGCAGTACTTC. This gives the protein CASSSGTSGLSSSYEQYF. Combining the CDR3 with reference TRBV7-8 and TRBJ2-7 gives the whole variable domain GAGVSQSPRYKVAKRGQDVALRCDPISGHVSLFWYQQALGQGPEFLTYFQNEAQLDKSGLPSDRFFAERPEGSVSTLKIQRTQQEDSAVYLCASSSGTSGLSSSYEQYFGPGTRLTVT.

This clonotype was counted between two and nine times. The gene calls are TRBV5-4 and TRBJ2-3, with TRBD2 matching over 9 bases. V shed 0 bases and J 8 bases; nucleotides not matched to a gene: 10. The CDR3 is 16 residues long. Germline CDR1 reads SGHNT; CDR2 reads YYREEE (reference sequence). The CDR3 reads CASSLVSSGAGGTQYF. CDR3 DNA sequence: TGTGCCAGCAGCTTGGTTTCTAGCGGGGCGGGAGGTACGCAGTATTTT.

V gene TRBV12-3 or TRBV12-4 combines with J gene TRBJ1-6; 7 bases match TRBD1. The V segment lost 6 bases and the J segment 3 bases; nucleotides outside the gene matches: 5. This CDR3 has 15 amino acids. The CDR3 DNA reads TGTGCCAGCAGGCGCCGGGACAGCTATAATTCACCCCTCCACTTT. Its translation: CASRRRDSYNSPLHF.

V and J are TRBV30 and TRBJ1-2; D is perhaps TRBD1 (6 bases). CDR1 GTSNPN and CDR2 SVGIG come from the germline V gene (reference sequence). This CDR3 contains 13 residues. V lost 5 bases and J 7 bases, leaving 17 bases between the germline ends. The CDR3 DNA sequence: TGTGCCTGGGGATTACAGGGATATGGTGGCTACACCTTC. It specifies CAWGLQGYGGYTF.

This clonotype was recorded a few times. This rearrangement joins TRBV12-3 or TRBV12-4 to TRBJ2-3; tentatively, D is TRBD2 (6 bases). This CDR3 is built from 16 residues. Trimming removed 5 bases at V and 1 base at J, with 16 bases between. CDR3 protein: CASSQWGQRGTDTQYF. The CDR3 DNA follows: TGTGCCAGCAGTCAGTGGGGCCAGCGGGGCACAGATACGCAGTATTTT.

The genes are TRBV6-1 and TRBJ2-2; maybe TRBD2 (6 bases). The germline gives CDR1 MNHNS, CDR2 SASEGT. Trimming cost V 5 bases and J 0 bases, with 25 bases left between them. The CDR3 has 20 residues. The chain's CDR3 is CASSLLSGLRTTSNTGELFF. The CDR3 bases are TGTGCCAGCAGTCTACTTTCGGGACTGAGGACCACTTCGAACACCGGGGAGCTGTTTTTT.

In its sample, this clonotype was seen many times. The chain combines TRBV3-1 with TRBJ2-3; no firm D call. Per the germline V gene, CDR1 is LGHDT and CDR2 is YNNKEL (reference sequence). V gave up 2 bases and J gave up 1 base, with 7 bases separating them. CDR3 length: 14 residues. The CDR3 region is CASSQMGRTDTQYF. The DNA for the CDR3 is TGTGCCAGCAGCCAAATGGGTCGCACAGATACGCAGTATTTT.

This clonotype was counted at least ten times. The chain recombines TRBV27 with TRBJ1-5; TRBD1 is a possible D gene (5 bases). Germline CDR1 is MNHEY and CDR2 is SMNVEV (reference sequence). With 3 bases removed from V and 5 bases from J, the gap between germline ends came to 8 bases. The CDR3 spans 13 residues. The CDR3 nucleotides read TGTGCCAGCAGTTTTAGCAGGGATCAGCCCCAGCATTTT. Its protein product is CASSFSRDQPQHF.

The gene calls are TRBV28 and TRBJ1-1; 8 nucleotides match TRBD1. This CDR3 spans 15 amino acids. Unmatched junction bases numbered 11, after V lost 5 bases and J lost 6 bases. Per the germline V gene, CDR1 is MDHEN and CDR2 is SYDVKM. Here the CDR3 DNA reads TGTGCCAGCAGTCGCGGGGGGCAGGGGGCCCCTGAAGCTTTCTTT. Translated: CASSRGGQGAPEAFF. Together with reference TRBV28 and TRBJ1-1, the CDR3 gives the full variable domain: DVKVTQSSRYLVKRTGEKVFLECVQDMDHENMFWYRQDPGLGLRLIYFSYDVKMKEKGDIPEGYSVSREKKERFSLILESASTNQTSMYLCASSRGGQGAPEAFFGQGTRLTVV.

In its sample, this clonotype was seen a few times. The chain joins TRBV5-6 to TRBJ2-6, with D maybe TRBD2 (5 bases). Germline CDR1 SGHDT, CDR2 YYEEEE. The CDR3 length is 20 residues. Trimming left V 4 bases short and J 0 bases short, with 23 bases between. CDR3 in amino acids: CASSPKLGRGMGSGANVLTF. CDR3 DNA sequence: TGTGCCAGCAGCCCTAAGCTTGGGAGAGGGATGGGCTCTGGGGCCAACGTCCTGACTTTC. Variable domain in full (rest from reference TRBV5-6 and TRBJ2-6): DAGVTQSPTHLIKTRGQQVTLRCSPKSGHDTVSWYQQALGQGPQFIFQYYEEEERQRGNFPDRFSGHQFPNYSSELNVNALLLGDSALYLCASSPKLGRGMGSGANVLTFGAGSRLTVL.

This clonotype was detected only a few times. This chain links TRBV5-1 with TRBJ2-3; 8 bases line up with TRBD2. CDR3 size: 16 residues. Trimming removed 2 bases from V and 1 base from J; junction bases left unmatched: 6. Looked up from germline, CDR1 is SGHRS and CDR2 is YFSETQ. CDR3 loop: CASSFAAGAGTDTQYF. CDR3 bases: TGCGCCAGCAGCTTCGCAGCGGGAGCGGGCACAGATACGCAGTATTTT.

The sample holds a few counts of this clonotype. The V and J genes are TRBV20-1 and TRBJ2-3; weak D call: TRBD1 (6 bases). The CDR3 has 13 residues. The V and J ends lost 4 bases and 1 base respectively, with 9 bases between them. CDR1 is DFQATT, CDR2 SNEGSKA, per germline (reference sequence). The CDR3 nucleotides read TGCAGTGCTAATTACAGGGGCACAGATACGCAGTATTTT. It is translated as CSANYRGTDTQYF.

This clonotype was recorded many times. Here the CDR3 DNA reads TGTGCCAGCAGACTCCCCGGACAGGGGGCAGACACTGAAGCTTTCTTT. This sequence encodes CASRLPGQGADTEAFF. V is TRBV28 and J is TRBJ1-1; TRBD1 agrees at 11 bases. V was clipped by 6 bases and J by 3 bases; unmatched bases: 9. The CDR3 runs 16 residues. Germline V lookup: CDR1 MDHEN, CDR2 SYDVKM.

In the case of this clonotype: With a much larger clone just one base away, this may be a read error. The chain carries TRBV7-2 and TRBJ1-1; 7 positions match TRBD1. The CDR3 has 15 amino acids. Per germline, CDR1 SGHTA and CDR2 FQGNSA. J lost 4 bases, V lost 5 bases, and 10 bases had no gene match. The CDR3 bases are TGTGCCAGCAGCCGGATTTTGACAGGGCGCACTGAAGCTTTCTTT. This codes for CASSRILTGRTEAFF.

This clonotype occurred many times. This chain uses TRBV5-1 with TRBJ1-5; no firm D call. The V gene's germline CDR1 is SGHRS and CDR2 YFSETQ. V lost 0 bases and J lost 0, with 10 bases in between. The CDR3 sequence is 16 residues long. The CDR3 DNA reads TGCGCCAGCAGCTTGGATAAACCTTTTAGCAATCAGCCCCAGCATTTT. Translated: CASSLDKPFSNQPQHF.

This clonotype was picked up a small number of times. The V gene is TRBV15, the J gene TRBJ2-3; TRBD2 agrees at 11 bases. Per germline, CDR1 LNHNV and CDR2 YYDKDF (reference sequence). This CDR3 has 17 residues. Trimming took 4 bases from V and 5 from J; bases not matched to a gene: 11. The CDR3 nucleotides read TGTGCCACCAGCACCAACCCCGTAGCGGGAGGGGGAGATACGCAGTATTTT. Residues: CATSTNPVAGGGDTQYF.

At least ten counts were recorded for this clonotype. This rearrangement joins TRBV30 to TRBJ1-5, with a tentative D call TRBD1 (6 bases). Germline V CDR1 and CDR2: GTSNPN, SVGIG (reference sequence). V was shortened by 1 base and J by 7 bases, with 17 bases between the two germline ends. There are 15 residues in the CDR3. The CDR3 DNA sequence: TGTGCCTGGAGTGATCCACAGGGTATGCGGCAGCCCCAGCATTTT. Its protein is CAWSDPQGMRQPQHF.

A few counts support this clonotype. This may come from a read error, since a much larger clone is one base off. This chain links TRBV2 with TRBJ2-1, with 10 bases lining up with TRBD2. V was pared by 7 bases and J by 9 bases, with 18 bases of the junction left unmatched. The CDR3 is 17 residues long. Germline V gene sequence: CDR1 SNHLY, CDR2 FYNNEI. The CDR3 reads CASTDELSSGRSSEQFF. As DNA, the CDR3 is TGTGCCAGCACCGATGAGTTGTCTAGCGGGAGATCTAGTGAGCAGTTCTTC.

This clonotype was seen repeatedly, ten times or more. This sequence joins TRBV3-1 and TRBJ2-7; TRBD2 is a possible D gene (6 bases). CDR1 and CDR2 (germline): LGHDT, YNNKEL (reference sequence). V was clipped by 5 bases and J by 1 base, with 12 bases between them. The CDR3 consists of 14 residues. In nucleotides, the CDR3 is TGTGCCAGCAGCGGGACTCTCTCGTCCTACGAGCAGTACTTC. Translation gives CASSGTLSSYEQYF.

This clonotype was observed a handful of times. The genes are TRBV29-1 and TRBJ2-5; D might be TRBD2 (5 bases). V was shortened by 4 bases and J by 2 bases, with 14 bases between the two germline ends. CDR1 and CDR2 (germline): SQVTM, ANQGSEA. There are 14 residues in the CDR3. The CDR3 region is CSVVLEGSQETQYF. In DNA form, the CDR3 reads TGCAGCGTTGTTTTAGAGGGAAGTCAAGAGACCCAGTACTTC.

This CDR3 is CAWSTPGLGGTEAFF. In DNA form, the CDR3 reads TGTGCCTGGAGTACACCGGGCCTGGGGGGGACTGAAGCTTTCTTT. V gene TRBV30 combines with J gene TRBJ1-1; perhaps TRBD1 as D (5 bases). Per germline, CDR1 GTSNPN and CDR2 SVGIG (reference sequence). The CDR3 is made up of 15 amino acids. V lost 2 bases and J lost 5, with 18 bases in between.

The rearrangement links TRBV24-1 to TRBJ2-1; D perhaps matches TRBD2 (7 bases). Per germline, CDR1 KGHDR and CDR2 SFDVKD. Trimming left V 6 bases short and J 7 bases short, with 18 bases between. The CDR3 is 15 amino acids. CDR3 region: CATSSGGQGKNEQFF. The CDR3 region has the DNA TGTGCCACCAGTTCGGGGGGCCAGGGTAAGAATGAGCAGTTCTTC.

Only a few counts were recorded for this clonotype. The V gene is TRBV28, the J gene TRBJ2-3, with D possibly being TRBD2 (5 bases). V was clipped by 2 bases and J by 4 bases, with 19 bases between them. The CDR3 totals 17 residues. The germline CDR1 and CDR2 sequences are MDHEN and SYDVKM. The CDR3 sequence is CASSLRVTGFRADTQYF. DNA for the CDR3: TGTGCCAGCAGTTTAAGGGTAACGGGGTTCCGCGCAGATACGCAGTATTTT. Together with reference TRBV28 and TRBJ2-3, the CDR3 gives the full variable domain: DVKVTQSSRYLVKRTGEKVFLECVQDMDHENMFWYRQDPGLGLRLIYFSYDVKMKEKGDIPEGYSVSREKKERFSLILESASTNQTSMYLCASSLRVTGFRADTQYFGPGTRLTVL.